This TCR beta chain was captured in a study of shared clonotypes between healthy human individuals. The table came from immunoSEQ multiplex PCR; TCRdb's copy has only in-frame clones and leaves some out. This table has about 1 million clones, about 75% appearing once. Sample: memory CD4+ T cells sorted from blood. The subset here: CD45RA-negative fraction. The TCR comes from a man aged 18 to 30 in good health.

As DNA, the CDR3 is TGTGCCTCCTCGCAGGGGGCGGTAGGAAAACTGTTTTTT. This sequence encodes CASSQGAVGKLFF. The rearrangement joins TRBV11-1 to TRBJ1-4; 8 nucleotides align to TRBD1. J gave up 10 bases and V 11 bases, and 12 bases lay outside the gene matches. The V gene's germline CDR1 is SGHAT and CDR2 FQDESV (reference sequence). This CDR3 contains 13 residues.